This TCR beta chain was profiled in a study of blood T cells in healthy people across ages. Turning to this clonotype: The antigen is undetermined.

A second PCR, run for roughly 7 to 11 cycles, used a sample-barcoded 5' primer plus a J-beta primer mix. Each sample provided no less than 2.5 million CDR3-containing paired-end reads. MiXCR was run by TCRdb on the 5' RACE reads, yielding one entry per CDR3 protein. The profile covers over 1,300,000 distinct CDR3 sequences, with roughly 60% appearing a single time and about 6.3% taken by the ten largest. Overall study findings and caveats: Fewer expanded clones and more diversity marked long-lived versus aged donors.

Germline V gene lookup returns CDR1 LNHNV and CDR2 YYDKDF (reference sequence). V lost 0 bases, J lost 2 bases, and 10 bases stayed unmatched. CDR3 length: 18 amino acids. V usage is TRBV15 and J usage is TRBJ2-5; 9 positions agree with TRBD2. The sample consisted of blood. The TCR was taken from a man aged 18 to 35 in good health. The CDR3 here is CATSRDLPRLAVQETQYF. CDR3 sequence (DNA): TGTGCCACCAGCAGAGATCTCCCCAGACTAGCGGTACAAGAGACCCAGTACTTC.